The clone carrying this T cell receptor beta chain was recorded at least ten times. Time point here: patch test 2, 6 weeks after DPC sensitization. As for treatment: therapeutic diphenylcyclopropenone sensitization with weekly scalp DPC. The starting material, unfractionated whole blood, was used for total RNA extraction. These data originate in a study of human T cells and chemical hapten exposure. The CDR3 length is 13 residues. V lost 3 bases and J lost 7, with 12 bases in between. Germline values: CDR1 KGHSH, CDR2 LQKENI. TCRdb itself ran the RACE reads through MiXCR, one entry per CDR3 protein. The sample carries about 380,000 distinct CDR3 sequences, 6% to 7% recorded once.

The chain employs TRBV18 and TRBJ1-2; no definite D call. The origin of this receptor is a woman under 30 with alopecia areata. Some clones in this sample may be carry-over from other donors' samples. Specimen: whole blood, collected in connection with sensitization to the hapten diphenylcyclopropenone (DPC). The CDR3 DNA is TGTGCCAGCTCACCGTCGGAGGTACCTGGCTACACCTTC. Protein: CASSPSEVPGYTF. The whole variable domain, remainder taken from reference TRBV18 and TRBJ1-2, is NAGVMQNPRHLVRRRGQEARLRCSPMKGHSHVYWYRQLPEEGLKFMVYLQKENIIDESGMPKERFSAEFPKEGPSILRIQQVVRGDSAAYFCASSPSEVPGYTFGSGTRLTVV.